The sequence of this TCR beta chain was determined in a study of PD-1 blockade in classical Hodgkin lymphoma. Regarding the study as a whole: Those achieving complete response showed baseline diversity like newly diagnosed patients. CD8+ TCR diversity did not rise significantly by C4D1, unlike CD4+.

This clone was recorded only once. What it binds is not known. Every one of the patients relapsed after autologous stem cell transplantation (brentuximab vedotin exposure was variable). The CDR3 covers 14 residues. Germline V gene lookup returns CDR1 SGHVS and CDR2 FNYEAQ. Trimming pared 2 bases from V and 0 bases from J, leaving 4 bases between. Sequencing used immunoSEQ multiplex PCR; TCRdb keeps in-frame clones, though not all of them. This table holds roughly 150,000 clones, 78% found once. The source material was peripheral blood mononuclear cells (PBMCs), sampled before the second cycle of nivolumab. The V gene is TRBV7-6, the J gene TRBJ2-2; D remains unclear. The receptor was isolated from a human donor with classical Hodgkin lymphoma. The chain's CDR3 is CASSLISNTGELFF. As DNA, the CDR3 is TGTGCCAGCAGCTTAATATCGAACACCGGGGAGCTGTTTTTT.